This entry concerns a single T cell receptor (beta chain). Its target is unknown. It was approximately 10 milliliters of peripheral blood that were drawn from each donor. Primed by a sample-barcoded 5' primer and a J-beta primer mix, a second PCR proceeded for roughly 7 to 11 cycles. Each CDR3 protein is one row after TCRdb ran MiXCR on the 5' RACE reads. This table holds 850,000 to 1,100,000 distinct CDR3 sequences, around two fifths found once. This specimen comes from a study of blood T cells in healthy people across ages. Findings and caveats of the study: A strong correlation was seen between TCR beta diversity and naive T cell percentage.

The germline gives CDR1 DFQATT, CDR2 SNEGSKA (reference sequence). There are 15 residues in the CDR3. The sample consisted of blood. The receptor was isolated from a man between 18 and 29 years old in good health. The chain has TRBV20-1 and TRBJ2-5, with a tentative D call TRBD2 (6 bases). The J call may not be correct, given that the DNA end is closer to TRBJ2-7. This CDR3 is CSALPTSWLTYEQYF. CDR3 in DNA: TGCAGTGCCTTGCCGACTAGTTGGTTAACCTACGAGCAGTACTTC.